The 25 T cell receptor beta chains presented below share a single source sample, sequenced in a study of blood T cell repertoires in COVID-19. The data were produced by immunoSEQ multiplex PCR, yet TCRdb's version contains in-frame clones alone and is incomplete. The table shows about 120,000 clones, with roughly 90% occurring only once. Sequenced sample: peripheral blood. These receptors were collected from a man aged 45-60 years with active COVID-19.

The chain recombines TRBV7-2 with TRBJ2-1; 7 nucleotides match TRBD1. The CDR3 runs to 15 residues. The V gene's germline CDR1 is SGHTA and CDR2 FQGNSA. V gave up 5 bases and J gave up 3 bases; unmatched junction bases: 7. Here the CDR3 DNA reads TGTGCCAGCAGCCTTGGGGGACAGCGCTACAATGAGCAGTTCTTC. It is translated as CASSLGGQRYNEQFF.

The sample holds one count of this clone. J is TRBJ2-4 and V is TRBV5-1; 12 nucleotides align to TRBD1. This CDR3 has 16 amino acids. Unmatched junction bases numbered 5, after V lost 1 base and J lost 6 bases. Germline CDR1 reads SGHRS; CDR2 reads YFSETQ. This CDR3 is CASSLTGTGGGNIQYF. CDR3 nucleotide sequence: TGCGCCAGCAGCTTGACCGGGACAGGGGGCGGAAACATTCAGTACTTC.

The chain couples TRBV11-3 to TRBJ1-1; D gene unclear. CDR1 and CDR2 (germline): SGHNT, YENEEA. Trimming took off 2 bases at V and 8 bases at J, with 12 bases between the two ends. There are 13 residues in the CDR3. CDR3 bases: TGTGCCAGCAGCTTACTCCCTCGAGGGGAAGCTTTCTTT. Residues: CASSLLPRGEAFF. Full variable domain (remainder filled in from reference TRBV11-3 and TRBJ1-1): EAGVVQSPRYKIIEKKQPVAFWCNPISGHNTLYWYLQNLGQGPELLIRYENEEAVDDSQLPKDRFSAERLKGVDSTLKIQPAELGDSAVYLCASSLLPRGEAFFGQGTRLTVV.

The chain employs TRBV9 and TRBJ1-1; D possibly corresponds to TRBD1 (6 bases). CDR1 is SGDLS and CDR2 is YYNGEE in the germline V gene. The CDR3 sequence is 12 residues long. Trimming took 7 bases from V and 4 from J, leaving 11 bases between them. CDR3: CASSRGATEAFF. The CDR3 bases are TGTGCCAGCTCCAGGGGAGCCACTGAAGCTTTCTTT.

The chain has TRBV11-2 and TRBJ1-3, with TRBD1 as a possible D gene (6 bases). V was clipped by 7 bases and J by 4 bases, with 17 bases between them. The length of the CDR3 is 15 residues. Germline values: CDR1 SGHAT, CDR2 FQNNGV. In nucleotides, the CDR3 is TGTGCCAGCAACAATAACAGGGAGTGGGGAAACACCATATATTTT. Protein: CASNNNREWGNTIYF.

This clone has only a few counts. The chain carries TRBV15 and TRBJ2-5, with 7 bases identical to TRBD1. This CDR3 is built from 18 residues. Trimming at V came to 4 bases and at J to 1 base, leaving 15 bases not matched to a gene. CDR1 and CDR2 (germline): LNHNV, YYDKDF (reference sequence). The CDR3 reads CATSTLTSGTVFQETQYF. The CDR3 DNA sequence: TGTGCCACCAGCACCCTAACCTCCGGGACAGTCTTCCAAGAGACCCAGTACTTC.

The genes are TRBV7-8 and TRBJ1-5; TRBD1 matches 8 bases. V lost 2 bases, J lost 7 bases, and 7 bases stayed unmatched. The CDR3 is 15 amino acids. CDR1 and CDR2 (germline): SGHVS, FQNEAQ. CDR3 region: CASSLTGGPNQPQHF. The DNA for the CDR3 is TGTGCCAGCAGCTTAACAGGGGGGCCGAACCAGCCCCAGCATTTT.

The rearrangement links TRBV14 to TRBJ1-2; D not certain. V shed 0 bases and J shed 4 bases, with 15 bases lying between them. The germline CDR1 and CDR2 sequences are SGHDN and FVKESK. The CDR3 runs 16 residues. DNA for the CDR3: TGTGCCAGCAGCCAAGATCTGAGGGCCCGGGGCTATGGCTACACCTTC. Protein: CASSQDLRARGYGYTF.

The V and J genes are TRBV7-9 and TRBJ2-7; D might be TRBD1 (5 bases). The CDR3 length is 13 residues. Germline lookup yields CDR1 SEHNR and CDR2 FQNEAQ (reference sequence). V was pared by 5 bases and J by 4 bases, with 12 bases between. This CDR3 reads CASSLGAGYEQYV. The DNA of the CDR3 is TGTGCCAGCAGCCTAGGGGCAGGTTACGAGCAGTACGTC.

This chain links TRBV5-1 with TRBJ1-1; 7 nucleotides line up with TRBD1. The CDR3 runs to 15 residues. Germline lookup yields CDR1 SGHRS and CDR2 YFSETQ. The V segment lost 0 bases and the J segment 0 bases; nucleotides outside the gene matches: 2. The CDR3 nucleotides read TGCGCCAGCAGCTTGGACAGGGGTGTGAACACTGAAGCTTTCTTT. This gives the protein CASSLDRGVNTEAFF. Looking up the rest from reference TRBV5-1 and TRBJ1-1 gives the full variable domain: KAGVTQTPRYLIKTRGQQVTLSCSPISGHRSVSWYQQTPGQGLQFLFEYFSETQRNKGNFPGRFSGRQFSNSRSEMNVSTLELGDSALYLCASSLDRGVNTEAFFGQGTRLTVV.

The rearrangement links TRBV2 to TRBJ2-3; D gene uncertain. Between the trimmed V and J ends, which lost 7 bases and 2 bases, there was a span of 10 bases. This CDR3 is built from 13 residues. Looked up from germline, CDR1 is SNHLY and CDR2 is FYNNEI. The CDR3 sequence: CASTGSSTDTQYF. Written as DNA, the CDR3 is TGTGCCAGCACCGGGTCCTCCACAGATACGCAGTATTTT. Drawing the rest from reference TRBV2 and TRBJ2-3, the complete variable domain is EPEVTQTPSHQVTQMGQEVILRCVPISNHLYFYWYRQILGQKVEFLVSFYNNEISEKSEIFDDQFSVERPDGSNFTLKIRSTKLEDSAMYFCASTGSSTDTQYFGPGTRLTVL.

The chain recombines TRBV7-9 with TRBJ1-5; TRBD1 aligns across 7 bases. CDR3 length: 19 amino acids. Unmatched junction bases numbered 14, after V lost 3 bases and J lost 0 bases. Germline CDR1 and CDR2: SEHNR and FQNEAQ (reference sequence). CDR3 DNA sequence: TGTGCCAGCAGCTTCGTGGGGCAGGGGGTTCTATATAGCAATCAGCCCCAGCATTTT. Translating gives CASSFVGQGVLYSNQPQHF.

The rearrangement uses TRBV2 and TRBJ2-1; 9 bases fit TRBD1. The length of the CDR3 is 14 residues. V lost 3 bases, J lost 8 bases, and 5 bases stayed unmatched. Germline-derived CDR1 and CDR2 are SNHLY and FYNNEI. CDR3 amino acids: CASSEGQGLYEQFF. The CDR3 nucleotides read TGTGCCAGCAGTGAGGGACAGGGTCTATATGAGCAGTTCTTC.

This chain uses TRBV5-1 with TRBJ1-1; 9 bases line up with TRBD1. Unmatched junction bases numbered 8, after V lost 4 bases and J lost 4 bases. Germline assignment: CDR1 SGHRS and CDR2 YFSETQ. The CDR3 runs to 15 residues. The CDR3 spells CASSLPGTGSTEAFF. The CDR3 region has the DNA TGCGCCAGCAGCCTCCCCGGGACAGGGAGCACTGAAGCTTTCTTT.

This sequence joins TRBV6-5 and TRBJ1-1, with D perhaps matching TRBD1 (6 bases). The CDR3 contains 14 residues. Trimming pared 4 bases from V and 4 bases from J, leaving 13 bases between. Germline values: CDR1 MNHEY, CDR2 SVGAGI. CDR3 sequence (DNA): TGTGCCAGCAGTTCCACAGGGAGGGGCACTGAAGCTTTCTTT. Amino acids: CASSSTGRGTEAFF.

The genes are TRBV19 and TRBJ1-6, with D hard to call. This CDR3 region has 16 residues. CDR1 is LNHDA, CDR2 SQIVND, per germline (reference sequence). Trimming shortened V by 2 bases and J by 7 bases, and 15 bases separated the two germline ends. This CDR3 reads CASSIHDPLANSPLHF. In DNA, the CDR3 is TGTGCCAGTAGTATACATGACCCTCTAGCGAATTCACCCCTCCACTTT.

J is TRBJ2-1 and V is TRBV11-2; TRBD2 aligns across 13 bases. CDR3 size: 17 residues. CDR1 is SGHAT, CDR2 FQNNGV, per germline. V was pared by 5 bases and J by 3 bases, with 7 bases of the junction left unmatched. The CDR3 DNA follows: TGTGCCAGCAGCCTGGGACTAGCGGGGACGAACTACAATGAGCAGTTCTTC. It encodes CASSLGLAGTNYNEQFF. Using reference TRBV11-2 and TRBJ2-1 for the parts outside the CDR3, the full variable domain is EAGVAQSPRYKIIEKRQSVAFWCNPISGHATLYWYQQILGQGPKLLIQFQNNGVVDDSQLPKDRFSAERLKGVDSTLKIQPAKLEDSAVYLCASSLGLAGTNYNEQFFGPGTRLTVL.

This chain links TRBV5-1 with TRBJ2-4, with TRBD2 matching over 10 bases. CDR1 and CDR2 from the germline V gene are SGHRS and YFSETQ. The CDR3 totals 17 residues. V lost 4 bases to trimming and J lost 8 bases; unmatched junction nucleotides: 15. The CDR3 protein is CASSPGLASGREDIQYF. The DNA for the CDR3 is TGCGCCAGCAGCCCCGGGCTGGCTAGCGGGAGAGAGGACATTCAGTACTTC.

The V gene is TRBV5-4, the J gene TRBJ2-5; TRBD2 agrees at 7 bases. This CDR3 region has 14 residues. Germline V lookup: CDR1 SGHNT, CDR2 YYREEE (reference sequence). Trimming removed 0 bases from V and 5 bases from J; junction bases left unmatched: 4. The CDR3 loop reads CASSLVGLSETQYF. CDR3 in DNA: TGTGCCAGCAGCTTGGTGGGACTATCGGAGACCCAGTACTTC.

The chain recombines TRBV7-5 with TRBJ2-4; the table's TRBD2 call for D was not verified on the DNA. TRBV7-5 is a listed pseudogene. This CDR3 comprises 19 residues. The CDR3 DNA reads as TGTGTCCGTTGGGGCCATCAGTGCGGCGGGACCTCTCACAAAAACATTCAGTACTTC. This codes for CVRWGHQCGGTSHKNIQYF.

This clone has a handful of counts. In DNA form, the CDR3 reads TGTGCCAGCAGCTTAGAGGGGACTATCTCCGAGACCCAGTACTTC. Protein product: CASSLEGTISETQYF. The chain joins TRBV11-3 to TRBJ2-5, with 7 nucleotides matching TRBD2. The CDR3 has 15 amino acids. Unmatched junction bases numbered 6, after V lost 0 bases and J lost 5 bases. Germline V lookup: CDR1 SGHNT, CDR2 YENEEA.

J is TRBJ1-1 and V is TRBV5-6, with D perhaps TRBD1 (5 bases). The V gene lost 2 bases and the J gene lost 5 bases, with 13 bases spanning the gap. This CDR3 has 14 residues. Germline V gene data show CDR1 as SGHDT and CDR2 as YYEEEE. CDR3 sequence reads: CASSFGFKGTEAFF. The DNA of the CDR3 is TGTGCCAGCAGCTTCGGGTTTAAGGGGACTGAAGCTTTCTTT.

About this clone itself: Other DNA sequences in the same sample also yield this CDR3. The genes are TRBV18 and TRBJ2-2; a weak D match, TRBD2 (5 bases). The CDR3 extends over 13 amino acids. Germline V gene sequence: CDR1 KGHSH, CDR2 LQKENI. V was clipped by 2 bases and J by 5 bases, with 6 bases between them. The CDR3 DNA follows: TGTGCCAGCTCACCAGGGAGAACCGGGGAGCTGTTTTTT. Translating it yields CASSPGRTGELFF.

In this sample, this clone turned up once. The J gene is TRBJ1-1, the V gene TRBV3-1 (or the pseudogene TRBV3-2), with 8 bases lining up with TRBD1. CDR1 LGHDT and CDR2 YNNKEL come from the germline V gene (reference sequence). Trimming removed 5 bases from V and 7 bases from J; junction bases left unmatched: 3. This CDR3 has 12 amino acids. The CDR3 is CASSRTGLEAFF. The CDR3 region has the DNA TGTGCCAGCAGCAGGACAGGGCTTGAAGCTTTCTTT.

This chain joins TRBV6-1 and TRBJ2-2; 14 bases line up with TRBD2. There are 17 residues in the CDR3. Germline V gene sequence: CDR1 MNHNS, CDR2 SASEGT. V lost 4 bases to trimming and J lost 5 bases; unmatched junction nucleotides: 6. DNA of the CDR3: TGTGCCAGCAGTGGGACTAGCGGGGGGCCGGGTACCGGGGAGCTGTTTTTT. This encodes CASSGTSGGPGTGELFF.